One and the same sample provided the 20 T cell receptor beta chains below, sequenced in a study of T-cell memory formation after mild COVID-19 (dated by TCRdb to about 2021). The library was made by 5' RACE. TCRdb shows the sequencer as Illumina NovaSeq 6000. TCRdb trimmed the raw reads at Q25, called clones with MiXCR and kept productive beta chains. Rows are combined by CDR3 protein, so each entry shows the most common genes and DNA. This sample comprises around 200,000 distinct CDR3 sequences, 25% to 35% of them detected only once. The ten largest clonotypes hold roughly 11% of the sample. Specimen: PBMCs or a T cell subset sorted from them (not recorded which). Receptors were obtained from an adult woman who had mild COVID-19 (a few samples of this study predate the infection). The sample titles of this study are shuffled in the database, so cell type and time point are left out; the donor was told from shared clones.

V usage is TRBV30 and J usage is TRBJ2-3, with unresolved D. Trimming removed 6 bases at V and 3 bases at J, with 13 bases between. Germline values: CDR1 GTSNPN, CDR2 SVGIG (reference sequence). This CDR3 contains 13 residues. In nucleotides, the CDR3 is TGTGCCTGTACCCAGAAGGCGACAGATACGCAGTATTTT. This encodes CACTQKATDTQYF.

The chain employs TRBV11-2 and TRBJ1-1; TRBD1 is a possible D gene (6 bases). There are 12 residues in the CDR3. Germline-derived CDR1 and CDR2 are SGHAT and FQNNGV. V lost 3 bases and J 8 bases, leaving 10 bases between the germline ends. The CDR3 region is CASSFSDREAFF. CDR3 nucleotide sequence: TGTGCCAGCAGCTTCAGTGACAGGGAAGCTTTCTTT.

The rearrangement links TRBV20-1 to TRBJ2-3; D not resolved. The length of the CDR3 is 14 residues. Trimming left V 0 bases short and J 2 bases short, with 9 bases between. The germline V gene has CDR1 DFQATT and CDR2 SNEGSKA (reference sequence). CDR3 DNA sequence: TGCAGTGCTAGAGATGCAAGGACCACAGATACGCAGTATTTT. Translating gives CSARDARTTDTQYF.

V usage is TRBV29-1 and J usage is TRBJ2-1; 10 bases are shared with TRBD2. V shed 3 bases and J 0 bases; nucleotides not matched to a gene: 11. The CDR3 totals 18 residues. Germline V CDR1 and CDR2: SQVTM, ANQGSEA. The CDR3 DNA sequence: TGCAGCGTTGATGGCCCAGCGGGGGGGCCTAGCTCCTACAATGAGCAGTTCTTC. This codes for CSVDGPAGGPSSYNEQFF.

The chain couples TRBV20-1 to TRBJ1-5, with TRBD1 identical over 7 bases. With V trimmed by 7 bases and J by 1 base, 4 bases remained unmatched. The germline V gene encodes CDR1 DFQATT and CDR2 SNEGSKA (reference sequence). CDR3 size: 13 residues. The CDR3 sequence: CSVPDRSNQPQHF. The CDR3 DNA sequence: TGCAGTGTCCCGGACAGGAGCAATCAGCCCCAGCATTTT.

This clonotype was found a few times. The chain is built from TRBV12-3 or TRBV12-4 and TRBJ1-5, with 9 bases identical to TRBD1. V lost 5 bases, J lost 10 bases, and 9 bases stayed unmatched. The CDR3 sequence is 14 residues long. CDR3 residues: CASSAYRGPAPQHF. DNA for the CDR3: TGTGCCAGCAGTGCCTACAGGGGGCCGGCTCCCCAGCATTTT.

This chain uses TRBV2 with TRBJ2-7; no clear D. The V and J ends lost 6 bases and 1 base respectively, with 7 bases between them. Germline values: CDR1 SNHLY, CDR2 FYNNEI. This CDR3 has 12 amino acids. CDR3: CASRADSYEQYF. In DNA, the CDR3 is TGTGCCAGCAGGGCAGATTCCTACGAGCAGTACTTC.

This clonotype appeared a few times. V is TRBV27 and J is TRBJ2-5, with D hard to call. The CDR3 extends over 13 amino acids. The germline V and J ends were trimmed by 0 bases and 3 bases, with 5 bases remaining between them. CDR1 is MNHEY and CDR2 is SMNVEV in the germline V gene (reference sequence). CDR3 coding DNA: TGTGCCAGCAGTTTATCAGGGAAAGAGACCCAGTACTTC. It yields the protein CASSLSGKETQYF.

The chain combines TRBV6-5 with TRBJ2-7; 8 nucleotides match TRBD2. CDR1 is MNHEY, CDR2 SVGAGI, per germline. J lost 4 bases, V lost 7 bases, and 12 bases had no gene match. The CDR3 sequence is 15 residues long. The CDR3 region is CASTQYGTSLYEQYF. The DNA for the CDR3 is TGTGCCAGCACCCAATACGGGACTAGTCTGTACGAGCAGTACTTC.

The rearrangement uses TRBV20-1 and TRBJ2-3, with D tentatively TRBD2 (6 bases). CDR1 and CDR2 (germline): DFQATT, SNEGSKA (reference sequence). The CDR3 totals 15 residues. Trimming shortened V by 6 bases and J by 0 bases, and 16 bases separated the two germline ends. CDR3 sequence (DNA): TGCAGTGCCAAGACCTCCGGGACTAGCACAGATACGCAGTATTTT. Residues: CSAKTSGTSTDTQYF.

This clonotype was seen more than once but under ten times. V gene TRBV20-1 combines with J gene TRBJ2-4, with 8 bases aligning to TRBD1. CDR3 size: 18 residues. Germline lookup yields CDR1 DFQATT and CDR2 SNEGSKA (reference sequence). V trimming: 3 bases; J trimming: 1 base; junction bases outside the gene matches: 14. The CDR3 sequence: CSASGPQGELLAKNIQYF. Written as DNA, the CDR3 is TGCAGTGCTAGTGGGCCACAGGGGGAATTGTTGGCCAAAAACATTCAGTACTTC.

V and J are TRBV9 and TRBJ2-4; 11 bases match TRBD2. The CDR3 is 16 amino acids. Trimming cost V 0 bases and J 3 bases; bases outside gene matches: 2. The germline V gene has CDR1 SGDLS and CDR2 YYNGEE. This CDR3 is CASSVEGTSGKNIQYF. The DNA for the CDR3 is TGTGCCAGCAGCGTAGAGGGGACTAGCGGCAAAAACATTCAGTACTTC.

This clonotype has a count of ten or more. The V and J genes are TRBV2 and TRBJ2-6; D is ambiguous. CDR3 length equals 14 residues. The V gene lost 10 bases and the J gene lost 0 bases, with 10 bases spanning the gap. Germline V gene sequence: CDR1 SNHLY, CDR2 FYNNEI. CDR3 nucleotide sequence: TGTGCCATCGTGCTGGACTCTGGGGCCAACGTCCTGACTTTC. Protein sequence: CAIVLDSGANVLTF. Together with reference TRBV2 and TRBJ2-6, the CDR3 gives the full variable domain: EPEVTQTPSHQVTQMGQEVILRCVPISNHLYFYWYRQILGQKVEFLVSFYNNEISEKSEIFDDQFSVERPDGSNFTLKIRSTKLEDSAMYFCAIVLDSGANVLTFGAGSRLTVL.

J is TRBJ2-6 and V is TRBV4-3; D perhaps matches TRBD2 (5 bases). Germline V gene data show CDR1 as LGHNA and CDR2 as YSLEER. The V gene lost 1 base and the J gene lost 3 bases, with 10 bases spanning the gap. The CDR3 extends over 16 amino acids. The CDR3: CASSQAGSGGANVLTF. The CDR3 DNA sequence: TGCGCCAGCAGCCAAGCGGGGTCCGGTGGGGCCAACGTCCTGACTTTC.

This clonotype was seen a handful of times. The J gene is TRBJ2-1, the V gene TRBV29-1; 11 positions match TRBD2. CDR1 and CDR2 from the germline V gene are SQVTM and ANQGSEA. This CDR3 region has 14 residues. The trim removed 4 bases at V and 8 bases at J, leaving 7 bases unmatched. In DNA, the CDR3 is TGCAGCGTTGCCGGGACTAGCGGAGTTTATGAGCAGTTCTTC. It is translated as CSVAGTSGVYEQFF.

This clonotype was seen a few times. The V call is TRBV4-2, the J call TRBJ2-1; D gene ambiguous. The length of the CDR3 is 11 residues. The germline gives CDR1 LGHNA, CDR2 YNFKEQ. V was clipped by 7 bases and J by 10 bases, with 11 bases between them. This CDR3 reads CASTHGTEQFF. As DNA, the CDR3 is TGTGCCAGCACCCACGGAACGGAGCAGTTCTTC.

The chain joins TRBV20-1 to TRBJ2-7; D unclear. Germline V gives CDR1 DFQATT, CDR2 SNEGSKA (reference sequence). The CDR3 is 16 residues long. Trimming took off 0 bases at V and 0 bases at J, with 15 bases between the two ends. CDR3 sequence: CSARDERRTSSYEQYF. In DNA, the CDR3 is TGCAGTGCTAGAGATGAACGGCGGACGAGCTCCTACGAGCAGTACTTC.

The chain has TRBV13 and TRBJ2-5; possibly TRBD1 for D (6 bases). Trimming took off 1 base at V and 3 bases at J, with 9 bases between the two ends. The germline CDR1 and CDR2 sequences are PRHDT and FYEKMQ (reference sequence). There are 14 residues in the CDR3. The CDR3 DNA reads TGTGCCAGCAGCTTAGAAGCAGGGGAAGAGACCCAGTACTTC. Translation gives CASSLEAGEETQYF. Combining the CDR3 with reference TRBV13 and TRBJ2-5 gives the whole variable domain AAGVIQSPRHLIKEKRETATLKCYPIPRHDTVYWYQQGPGQDPQFLISFYEKMQSDKGSIPDRFSAQQFSDYHSELNMSSLELGDSALYFCASSLEAGEETQYFGPGTRLLVL.

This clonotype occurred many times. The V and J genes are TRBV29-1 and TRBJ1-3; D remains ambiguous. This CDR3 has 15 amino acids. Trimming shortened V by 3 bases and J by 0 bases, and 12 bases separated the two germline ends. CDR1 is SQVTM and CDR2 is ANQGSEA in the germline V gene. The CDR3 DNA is TGCAGCGTTGAGCGATATGAGAGCTCTGGAAACACCATATATTTT. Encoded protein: CSVERYESSGNTIYF.

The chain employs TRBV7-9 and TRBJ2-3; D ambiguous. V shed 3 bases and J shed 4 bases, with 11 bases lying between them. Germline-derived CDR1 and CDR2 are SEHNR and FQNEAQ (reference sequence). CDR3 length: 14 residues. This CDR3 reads CASSLNPAPDTQYF. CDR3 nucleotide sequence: TGTGCCAGCAGCTTGAACCCGGCCCCAGATACGCAGTATTTT.